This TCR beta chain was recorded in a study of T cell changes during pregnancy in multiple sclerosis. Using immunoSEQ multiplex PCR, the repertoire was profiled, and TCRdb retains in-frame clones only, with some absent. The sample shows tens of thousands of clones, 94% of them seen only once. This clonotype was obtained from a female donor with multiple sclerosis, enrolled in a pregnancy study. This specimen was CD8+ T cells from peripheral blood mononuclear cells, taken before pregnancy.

CDR3 sequence: CASSGGGGTVYEQYF. CDR3 nucleotide sequence: TGTGCCAGCAGTGGAGGGGGCGGGACCGTCTACGAGCAGTACTTC. The chain joins TRBV2 to TRBJ2-7; D is perhaps TRBD1 (7 bases). Trimming pared 4 bases from V and 3 bases from J, leaving 16 bases between. Germline CDR1 is SNHLY and CDR2 is FYNNEI. The CDR3 runs 15 residues.